This TCR beta chain was retrieved from a study of T cell changes during pregnancy in multiple sclerosis. Here immunoSEQ multiplex PCR was the method, and the copy in TCRdb shows in-frame clones only, minus some. The data hold roughly 50,000 clones, with roughly 92% observed a single time. The CDR3 is 12 amino acids. Trimming cost V 4 bases and J 6 bases; bases outside gene matches: 2. CDR1 is PRHDT and CDR2 is FYEKMQ in the germline V gene (reference sequence). This chain links TRBV13 with TRBJ2-7; 8 nucleotides agree with TRBD2. This receptor was taken from a female donor with multiple sclerosis, enrolled in a pregnancy study. The source was CD4+ T cells from peripheral blood mononuclear cells, collected in the third trimester of pregnancy. The CDR3 bases are TGTGCCAGCAGCTCACTAGCGGCCGAGCAGTACTTC. Encoded protein: CASSSLAAEQYF. The full variable domain, in which reference TRBV13 and TRBJ2-7 provide the parts outside the CDR3, is AAGVIQSPRHLIKEKRETATLKCYPIPRHDTVYWYQQGPGQDPQFLISFYEKMQSDKGSIPDRFSAQQFSDYHSELNMSSLELGDSALYFCASSSLAAEQYFGPGTRLTVT.